The 22 T cell receptor beta chains presented below share a single source sample, sequenced in a study of lymphopenia after photon versus proton radiotherapy. Here immunoSEQ multiplex PCR was the method, and the copy in TCRdb shows in-frame clones only, minus some. The top ten clones hold 9% to 10% of a sample with 17,000 or so clones, approximately 90% of them seen once. This sample comprised peripheral blood, obtained from a patient treated with proton-based radiotherapy. These receptor sequences come from a man aged 65 to 85 with pancreatic cancer.

The chain couples TRBV11-2 to TRBJ2-3, with a weak D call TRBD2 (6 bases). Trimming pared 4 bases from V and 6 bases from J, leaving 17 bases between. This CDR3 is built from 15 residues. Per germline, CDR1 SGHAT and CDR2 FQNNGV. This CDR3 reads CASSSLAGPRDTQYF. The CDR3 nucleotides read TGTGCCAGCAGCTCCCTCGCGGGGCCGCGCGATACGCAGTATTTT.

The V call is TRBV11-2, the J call TRBJ2-7; possibly TRBD1 for D (6 bases). Trimming cost V 1 base and J 0 bases, with 13 bases left between them. Per germline, CDR1 SGHAT and CDR2 FQNNGV. There are 16 residues in the CDR3. For the CDR3, the DNA is TGTGCCAGCAGCTTAGTTGGGGGCCGTAGCTCCTACGAGCAGTACTTC. Protein sequence: CASSLVGGRSSYEQYF.

The chain recombines TRBV21-1 with TRBJ1-1. TRBV21-1 represents a pseudogene. There are 17 residues in the CDR3. CDR3 loop: CASRSKRRGLSNTEAFF. The CDR3 DNA reads TGTGCCAGCAGATCTAAGAGGCGCGGGTTGTCGAACACTGAAGCTTTCTTT.

Only a few counts were recorded for this clone. The genes are TRBV5-4 and TRBJ2-1, with D unresolved. The CDR3 extends over 14 amino acids. With 4 bases removed from V and 8 bases from J, the gap between germline ends came to 16 bases. Germline V CDR1 and CDR2: SGHNT, YYREEE (reference sequence). CDR3 amino acids: CASSTGPSGYEQFF. In DNA form, the CDR3 reads TGTGCCAGCAGCACCGGACCCTCTGGGTATGAGCAGTTCTTC.

This chain joins TRBV4-1 and TRBJ1-6; possible D gene TRBD1, 5 bases. CDR1 is MGHRA and CDR2 is YSYEKL in the germline V gene. This CDR3 comprises 17 residues. V lost 1 base and J 4 bases, leaving 14 bases between the germline ends. CDR3 DNA sequence: TGCGCCAGCAGCCAAGCTCTTCAGGGACCTTATAATTCACCCCTCCACTTT. Protein sequence: CASSQALQGPYNSPLHF.

The CDR3 is CASRKALNTEAFF. CDR3 DNA: TGTGCCAGCAGGAAAGCCCTGAACACTGAAGCTTTCTTT. The rearrangement uses TRBV6-1 and TRBJ1-1; D is uncertain. CDR1 and CDR2 (germline): MNHNS, SASEGT. The CDR3 is made up of 13 amino acids. Trimming took 6 bases from V and 0 from J, leaving 8 bases between them.

This rearrangement joins TRBV19 to TRBJ1-5; a weak D match, TRBD1 (5 bases). This CDR3 has 15 amino acids. V dropped 4 bases and J dropped 1 base, with 11 bases sitting between them. Germline CDR1 LNHDA, CDR2 SQIVND (reference sequence). The DNA of the CDR3 is TGTGCCAGTAGTAAGGCAGGGTTCAGCAATCAGCCCCAGCATTTT. As protein: CASSKAGFSNQPQHF.

This chain joins TRBV7-8 and TRBJ2-3; 10 bases map to TRBD2. Germline-derived CDR1 and CDR2 are SGHVS and FQNEAQ. After removal of 5 bases from V and 1 base from J, the junction contained 6 bases not matched to a gene. The CDR3 spans 16 residues. For the CDR3, the DNA is TGTGCCAGCAGCCTATTAGCGGGGGGTCGCACAGATACGCAGTATTTT. Translation: CASSLLAGGRTDTQYF.

The rearrangement links TRBV30 to TRBJ1-3; D might be TRBD1 (5 bases). CDR1 and CDR2 (germline): GTSNPN, SVGIG (reference sequence). V was trimmed by 3 bases and J by 0 bases, leaving 15 bases between them. This CDR3 has 16 amino acids. The CDR3 region has the DNA TGTGCCTGGAGCGGGAAATTCGACAGCTCTGGAAACACCATATATTTT. This codes for CAWSGKFDSSGNTIYF.

The V gene is TRBV10-3, the J gene TRBJ2-2; 10 nucleotides line up with TRBD1. The V gene's germline CDR1 is ENHRY and CDR2 SYGVKD. The CDR3 has 16 amino acids. The V and J ends lost 3 bases and 7 bases, in that order; junction bases with no gene match: 8. In nucleotides, the CDR3 is TGTGCCATCAGTGAAGGACAGGGGGGTCCCTACGGGGAGCTGTTTTTT. Translation gives CAISEGQGGPYGELFF.

A note on this clone: One end of the junction varies from germline; a read error may be responsible. This sequence joins TRBV5-5 and TRBJ1-2; a weak D match, TRBD1 (6 bases). Germline CDR1 and CDR2: SGHKS and YYEKEE (reference sequence). This CDR3 is built from 13 residues. CDR3 in amino acids: CASNLGGLDGYTF. DNA of the CDR3: TGTGCCAGCAACTTGGGGGGGCTCGACGGCTACACCTTC. Using reference TRBV5-5 and TRBJ1-2 for the parts outside the CDR3, the full variable domain is DAGVTQSPTHLIKTRGQQVTLRCSPISGHKSVSWYQQVLGQGPQFIFQYYEKEERGRGNFPDRFSARQFPNYSSELNVNALLLGDSALYLCASNLGGLDGYTFGSGTRLTVV.

The chain carries TRBV5-1 and TRBJ1-2; D gene unclear. This CDR3 is 15 amino acids long. V shed 0 bases and J shed 4 bases, with 13 bases lying between them. CDR1 and CDR2 from the germline V gene are SGHRS and YFSETQ. Here the CDR3 reads CASSLAVDIGYGYTF. CDR3 DNA: TGCGCCAGCAGCTTGGCCGTTGACATTGGCTATGGCTACACCTTC.

The chain joins TRBV18 to TRBJ2-3; TRBD2 matches at 14 bases. The CDR3 length is 17 residues. V lost 5 bases to trimming and J lost 4 bases; unmatched junction nucleotides: 8. CDR1 is KGHSH and CDR2 is LQKENI in the germline V gene. The CDR3 loop is CASSRGLAGVKADTQYF. CDR3 nucleotides: TGTGCCAGCTCAAGGGGACTAGCGGGAGTTAAGGCAGATACGCAGTATTTT.

The DNA for the CDR3 is TGTGCCAGCAGCGGGGGGACATCTGGAAACACCATATATTTT. It is translated as CASSGGTSGNTIYF. This sequence joins TRBV9 and TRBJ1-3; D possibly corresponds to TRBD1 (6 bases). The germline gives CDR1 SGDLS, CDR2 YYNGEE. The CDR3 spans 14 residues. Trimming took off 3 bases at V and 1 base at J, with 8 bases between the two ends.

This chain links TRBV7-3 with TRBJ2-3, with D hard to call. Between the trimmed V and J ends, which lost 5 bases and 2 bases, there was a span of 8 bases. The CDR3 extends over 13 amino acids. Per germline, CDR1 SGHTA and CDR2 FQGTGA. This chain's CDR3 is CASSKVLTDTQYF. The DNA of the CDR3 is TGTGCCAGCAGCAAGGTCCTCACAGATACGCAGTATTTT.

Concerning this clone: This same CDR3 is encoded by further DNA sequences in the sample. Written as DNA, the CDR3 is TGTGCCAGTAGTATAGCCGACAGCTATGGCTACACCTTC. Amino acid sequence: CASSIADSYGYTF. The rearrangement joins TRBV19 to TRBJ1-2, with D possibly TRBD1 on 5 matching bases. CDR1 LNHDA and CDR2 SQIVND come from the germline V gene (reference sequence). Trimming removed 1 base from V and 4 bases from J, with 7 bases in between. The CDR3 runs to 13 residues.

V gene TRBV28 combines with J gene TRBJ1-4; TRBD1 matches at 7 bases. CDR1 is MDHEN and CDR2 is SYDVKM in the germline V gene. Unmatched junction bases numbered 3, after V lost 10 bases and J lost 4 bases. The CDR3 runs to 12 residues. The CDR3: CATRQGNEKLFF. CDR3 in DNA: TGTGCCACCCGACAGGGTAATGAAAAACTGTTTTTT. Together with reference TRBV28 and TRBJ1-4, the CDR3 gives the full variable domain: DVKVTQSSRYLVKRTGEKVFLECVQDMDHENMFWYRQDPGLGLRLIYFSYDVKMKEKGDIPEGYSVSREKKERFSLILESASTNQTSMYLCATRQGNEKLFFGSGTQLSVL.

This clone was seen more than once but under ten times. The genes are TRBV6-6 and TRBJ2-3; TRBD2 agrees at 7 bases. Germline trimming cut 10 bases from V and 2 bases from J; bases unmatched to any gene: 12. Germline assignment: CDR1 MNHNY and CDR2 SVGAGI (reference sequence). The CDR3 covers 15 residues. CDR3 sequence reads: CATGRMSGTTDTQYF. The CDR3 region has the DNA TGTGCCACCGGGCGGATGAGCGGGACCACAGATACGCAGTATTTT.

The chain links TRBV5-1 to TRBJ2-7, with D tentatively TRBD1 or TRBD2 (5 bases each). The CDR3 has 14 amino acids. Germline lookup yields CDR1 SGHRS and CDR2 YFSETQ. Trimming pared 4 bases from V and 2 bases from J, leaving 13 bases between. CDR3 amino acids: CASSPGTPPYEQYF. The CDR3 DNA is TGCGCCAGCAGCCCGGGGACGCCGCCCTACGAGCAGTACTTC.

CDR3 amino acids: CASSIAEGRGFEAFF. The CDR3 DNA follows: TGTGCCAGTAGTATAGCCGAGGGCAGGGGTTTTGAAGCTTTCTTT. The chain has TRBV19 and TRBJ1-1, with a tentative D call TRBD1 (6 bases). Germline values: CDR1 LNHDA, CDR2 SQIVND (reference sequence). Trimming took off 1 base at V and 7 bases at J, with 16 bases between the two ends. This CDR3 comprises 15 residues. The full variable domain, rest sourced from reference TRBV19 and TRBJ1-1, is DGGITQSPKYLFRKEGQNVTLSCEQNLNHDAMYWYRQDPGQGLRLIYYSQIVNDFQKGDIAEGYSVSREKKESFPLTVTSAQKNPTAFYLCASSIAEGRGFEAFFGQGTRLTVV.

The rearrangement links TRBV18 to TRBJ1-2, with a tentative D call TRBD1 (5 bases). Trimming cost V 1 base and J 3 bases, with 9 bases left between them. Per germline, CDR1 KGHSH and CDR2 LQKENI. The CDR3 extends over 14 amino acids. The CDR3 nucleotides read TGTGCCAGCTCACCACAGGGACTGTACTATGGCTACACCTTC. Translation gives CASSPQGLYYGYTF.

The chain uses TRBV5-6 and TRBJ1-5; TRBD1 might be the D (6 bases). In germline, CDR1 is SGHDT, CDR2 YYEEEE. The CDR3 runs to 13 residues. V was shortened by 4 bases and J by 4 bases, with 9 bases between the two germline ends. The CDR3 bases are TGTGCCAGCAGCCTGGACAGAAATCAGCCCCAGCATTTT. This gives the protein CASSLDRNQPQHF.